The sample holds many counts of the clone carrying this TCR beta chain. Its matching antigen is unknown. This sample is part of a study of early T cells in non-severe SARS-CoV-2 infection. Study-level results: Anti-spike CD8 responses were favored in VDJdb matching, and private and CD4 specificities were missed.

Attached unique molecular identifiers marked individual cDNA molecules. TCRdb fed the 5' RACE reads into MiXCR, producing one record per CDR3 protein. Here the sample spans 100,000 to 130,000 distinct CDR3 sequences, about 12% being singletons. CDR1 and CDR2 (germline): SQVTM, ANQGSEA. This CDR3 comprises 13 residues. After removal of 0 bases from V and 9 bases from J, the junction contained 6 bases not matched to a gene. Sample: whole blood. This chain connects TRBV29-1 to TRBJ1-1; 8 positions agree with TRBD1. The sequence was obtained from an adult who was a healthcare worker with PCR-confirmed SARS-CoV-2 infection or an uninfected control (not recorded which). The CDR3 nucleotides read TGCAGCGTTGAAGATACTCGACAGGGGAAAGCTTTCTTT. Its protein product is CSVEDTRQGKAFF.